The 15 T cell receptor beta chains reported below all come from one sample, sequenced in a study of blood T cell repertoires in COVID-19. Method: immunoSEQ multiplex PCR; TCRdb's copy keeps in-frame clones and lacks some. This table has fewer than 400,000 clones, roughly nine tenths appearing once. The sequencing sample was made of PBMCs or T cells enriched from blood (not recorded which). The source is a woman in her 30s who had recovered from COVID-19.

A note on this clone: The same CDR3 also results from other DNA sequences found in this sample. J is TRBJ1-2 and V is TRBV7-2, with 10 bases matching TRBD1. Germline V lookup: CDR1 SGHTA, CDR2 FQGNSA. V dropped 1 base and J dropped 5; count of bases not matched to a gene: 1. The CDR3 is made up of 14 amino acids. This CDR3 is CASSLGDRGYGYTF. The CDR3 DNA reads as TGTGCCAGCAGCTTAGGGGACAGGGGATATGGCTACACCTTC.

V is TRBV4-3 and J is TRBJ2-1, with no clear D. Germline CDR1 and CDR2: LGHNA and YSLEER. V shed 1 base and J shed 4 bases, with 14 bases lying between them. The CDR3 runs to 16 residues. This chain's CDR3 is CASSQGRSLQYNEQFF. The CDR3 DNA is TGCGCCAGCAGCCAAGGTAGGAGCCTGCAATACAATGAGCAGTTCTTC.

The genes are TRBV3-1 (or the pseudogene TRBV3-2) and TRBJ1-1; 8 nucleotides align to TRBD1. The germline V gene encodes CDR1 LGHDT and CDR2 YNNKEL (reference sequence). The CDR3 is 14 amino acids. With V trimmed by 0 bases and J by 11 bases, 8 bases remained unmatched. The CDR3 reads CASSQEGQGALAFF. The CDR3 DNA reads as TGTGCCAGCAGCCAAGAAGGGCAGGGGGCACTTGCTTTCTTT.

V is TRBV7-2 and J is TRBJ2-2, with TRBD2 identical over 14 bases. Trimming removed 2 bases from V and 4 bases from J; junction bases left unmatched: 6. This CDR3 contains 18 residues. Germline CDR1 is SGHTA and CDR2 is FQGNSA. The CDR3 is CASSLKTSGRVSTGELFF. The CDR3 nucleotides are TGTGCCAGCAGCTTAAAGACTAGCGGGAGGGTAAGCACCGGGGAGCTGTTTTTT.

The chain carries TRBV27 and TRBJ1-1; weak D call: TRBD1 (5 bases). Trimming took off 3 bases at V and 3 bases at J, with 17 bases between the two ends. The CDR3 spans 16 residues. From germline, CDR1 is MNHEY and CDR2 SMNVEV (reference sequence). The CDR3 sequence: CASSLGGMGFHTEAFF. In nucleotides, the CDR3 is TGTGCCAGCAGTTTGGGGGGTATGGGATTCCACACTGAAGCTTTCTTT.

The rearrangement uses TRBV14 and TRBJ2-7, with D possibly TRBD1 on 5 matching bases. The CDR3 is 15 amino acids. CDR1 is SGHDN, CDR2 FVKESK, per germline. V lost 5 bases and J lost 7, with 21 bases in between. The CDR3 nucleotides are TGTGCCAGCAGCACCCAGACAGCGCTCCTTGGTGAGCAGTACTTC. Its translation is CASSTQTALLGEQYF.

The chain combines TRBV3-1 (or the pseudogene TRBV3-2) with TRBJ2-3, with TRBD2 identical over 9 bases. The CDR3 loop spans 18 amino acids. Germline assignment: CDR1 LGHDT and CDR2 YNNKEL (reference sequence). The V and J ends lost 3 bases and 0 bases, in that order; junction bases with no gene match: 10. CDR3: CASSHLVAGDASTDTQYF. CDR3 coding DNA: TGTGCCAGCAGCCACTTGGTAGCGGGAGACGCCAGCACAGATACGCAGTATTTT.

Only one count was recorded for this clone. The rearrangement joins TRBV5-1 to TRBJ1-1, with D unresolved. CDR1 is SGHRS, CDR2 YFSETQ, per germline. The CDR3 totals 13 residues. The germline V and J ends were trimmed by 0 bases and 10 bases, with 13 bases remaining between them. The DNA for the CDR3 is TGCGCCAGCAGCTTGGGCCAATCCGGTGGAGCTTTCTTT. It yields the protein CASSLGQSGGAFF.

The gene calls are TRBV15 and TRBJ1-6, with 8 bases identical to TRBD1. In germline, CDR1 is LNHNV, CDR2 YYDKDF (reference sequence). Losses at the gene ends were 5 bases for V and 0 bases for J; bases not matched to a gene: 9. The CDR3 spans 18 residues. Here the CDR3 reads CATSGRDRRSSYNSPLHF. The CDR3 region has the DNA TGTGCCACCAGCGGACGGGACAGGAGGAGCTCCTATAATTCACCCCTCCACTTT.

The CDR3 DNA sequence: TGTGCCAGCAGCGTAGGACAGGCTCACAATCAGCCCCAGCATTTT. It yields the protein CASSVGQAHNQPQHF. The rearrangement joins TRBV9 to TRBJ1-5, with a weak D call TRBD1 (6 bases). V lost 0 bases and J lost 3, with 10 bases in between. Looked up from germline, CDR1 is SGDLS and CDR2 is YYNGEE. The CDR3 is made up of 15 amino acids.

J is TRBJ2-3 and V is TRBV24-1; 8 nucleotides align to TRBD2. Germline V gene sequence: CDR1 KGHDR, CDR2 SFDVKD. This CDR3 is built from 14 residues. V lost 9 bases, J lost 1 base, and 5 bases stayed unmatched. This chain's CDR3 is CATGETSGTDTQYF. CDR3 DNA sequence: TGTGCCACCGGGGAGACTAGCGGCACAGATACGCAGTATTTT.

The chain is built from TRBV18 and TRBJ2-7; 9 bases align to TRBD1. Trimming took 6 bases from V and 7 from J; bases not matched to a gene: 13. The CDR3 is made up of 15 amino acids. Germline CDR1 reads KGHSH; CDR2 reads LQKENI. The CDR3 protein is CASSRWGTGQYEQYF. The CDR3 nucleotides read TGTGCCAGCTCGCGCTGGGGGACAGGGCAATATGAGCAGTACTTC.

The CDR3 DNA is TGTGCCAGCAGCTTAGTAGACAGCATGAACACTGAAGCTTTCTTT. This codes for CASSLVDSMNTEAFF. The rearrangement joins TRBV13 to TRBJ1-1, with a weak D call TRBD1 (5 bases). Trimming removed 1 base at V and 0 bases at J, with 9 bases between. This CDR3 spans 15 amino acids. CDR1 and CDR2 from the germline V gene are PRHDT and FYEKMQ (reference sequence). Based on the CDR3 plus reference TRBV13 and TRBJ1-1, the full variable domain is AAGVIQSPRHLIKEKRETATLKCYPIPRHDTVYWYQQGPGQDPQFLISFYEKMQSDKGSIPDRFSAQQFSDYHSELNMSSLELGDSALYFCASSLVDSMNTEAFFGQGTRLTVV.

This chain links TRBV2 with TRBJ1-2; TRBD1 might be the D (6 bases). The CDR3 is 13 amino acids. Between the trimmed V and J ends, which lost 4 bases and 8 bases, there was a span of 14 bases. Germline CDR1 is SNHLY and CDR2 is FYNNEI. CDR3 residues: CASSVPGVRGYTF. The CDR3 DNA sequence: TGTGCCAGCAGTGTGCCAGGGGTTCGAGGCTACACCTTC. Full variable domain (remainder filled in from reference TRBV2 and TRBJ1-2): EPEVTQTPSHQVTQMGQEVILRCVPISNHLYFYWYRQILGQKVEFLVSFYNNEISEKSEIFDDQFSVERPDGSNFTLKIRSTKLEDSAMYFCASSVPGVRGYTFGSGTRLTVV.

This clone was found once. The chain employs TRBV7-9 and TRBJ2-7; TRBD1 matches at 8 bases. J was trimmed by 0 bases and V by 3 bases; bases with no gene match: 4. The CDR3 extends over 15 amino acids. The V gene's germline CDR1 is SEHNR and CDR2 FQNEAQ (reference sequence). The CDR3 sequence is CASSFRDRGSYEQYF. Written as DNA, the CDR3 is TGTGCCAGCAGCTTTCGAGACAGGGGCTCCTACGAGCAGTACTTC. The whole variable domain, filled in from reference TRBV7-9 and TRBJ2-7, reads DTGVSQNPRHKITKRGQNVTFRCDPISEHNRLYWYRQTLGQGPEFLTYFQNEAQLEKSRLLSDRFSAERPKGSFSTLEIQRTEQGDSAMYLCASSFRDRGSYEQYFGPGTRLTVT.